This passage covers 3 T cell receptor beta chains from one sample sequenced in a study of CD8+ T cells in alopecia areata. Extracted from the samples, RNA was reverse transcribed into cDNA to serve as the sequencing template. The assay was immunoSEQ multiplex PCR, and TCRdb's table has in-frame clones only and misses some. This table holds about 180,000 clones, approximately 62% found once. The sample in question was CD4+ T cells sorted from blood, obtained at week 0. Every receptor here comes from a human donor with alopecia areata.

This clone was picked up one time. The genes are TRBV29-1 and TRBJ1-2; weak D call: TRBD1 (6 bases). CDR1 and CDR2 from the germline V gene are SQVTM and ANQGSEA. The CDR3 has 13 residues. V was clipped by 2 bases and J by 3 bases, with 10 bases between them. CDR3 DNA sequence: TGCAGCGTTGAACCCCGGACAGACTATGGCTACACCTTC. This codes for CSVEPRTDYGYTF.

The chain combines TRBV13 with TRBJ1-2; D unresolved. This CDR3 contains 13 residues. The germline V gene encodes CDR1 PRHDT and CDR2 FYEKMQ (reference sequence). V was clipped by 2 bases and J by 8 bases, with 12 bases between them. Written as DNA, the CDR3 is TGTGCCAGCAGCTTAAGGCAGGCCGGCGGCTACACCTTC. Translated, it gives CASSLRQAGGYTF. Variable domain in full (rest from reference TRBV13 and TRBJ1-2): AAGVIQSPRHLIKEKRETATLKCYPIPRHDTVYWYQQGPGQDPQFLISFYEKMQSDKGSIPDRFSAQQFSDYHSELNMSSLELGDSALYFCASSLRQAGGYTFGSGTRLTVV.

This clone showed up just once. DNA of the CDR3: TGTGCCAGCAGCGATATCGGGGCCAACGTCCTGACTTTC. Its translation: CASSDIGANVLTF. The chain carries TRBV5-6 and TRBJ2-6; D unresolved. V lost 4 bases, J lost 4 bases, and 6 bases lay in between. The CDR3 covers 13 residues. Germline CDR1 and CDR2: SGHDT and YYEEEE.